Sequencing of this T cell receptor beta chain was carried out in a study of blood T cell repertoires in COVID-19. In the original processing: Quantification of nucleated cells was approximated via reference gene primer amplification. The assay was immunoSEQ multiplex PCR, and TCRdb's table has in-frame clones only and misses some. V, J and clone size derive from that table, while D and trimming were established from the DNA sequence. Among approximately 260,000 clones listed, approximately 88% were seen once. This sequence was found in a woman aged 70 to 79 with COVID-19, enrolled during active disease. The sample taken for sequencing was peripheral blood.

In DNA, the CDR3 is TGTGCCTGCACGGGTCTCAATGAGCAGTTCTTC. Translating gives CACTGLNEQFF. V and J are TRBV30 and TRBJ2-1, with D unclear. This CDR3 contains 11 residues. V was shortened by 6 bases and J by 6 bases, with 9 bases between the two germline ends. Germline CDR1 is GTSNPN and CDR2 is SVGIG (reference sequence).